The clone carrying this T cell receptor beta chain appeared a single time. The germline gene is not matched at one end of the junction; a read error may be the cause. The entry originates in a study of control samples from healthy donors and cancer patients. Germline CDR1 MGHRA, CDR2 YSYEKL. The CDR3 loop spans 14 amino acids. Measured with immunoSEQ multiplex PCR; TCRdb has only the in-frame clones, and not every one. This sample has 20,000 to 30,000 clones, with 75% to 90% found just once. The chain couples TRBV4-1 to TRBJ1-2; no reliable D call. The specimen was PBMCs. The clonotype originates from a man between 60 and 75 years old with colorectal cancer. CDR3: CASRQDKAVGGYPF. DNA for the CDR3: TGCGCCAGCCGCCAAGATAAGGCAGTGGGTGGCTACCCCTTC.